This TCR beta chain was sequenced during a study of identical twins. Template switching added a universal primer binding site, and final cDNA carried unique molecular identifiers. Via MiXCR, TCRdb re-called the 5' RACE reads, giving one row per CDR3 protein. Among some 1,600,000 distinct CDR3 sequences listed, about 32% were seen once. This clonotype was observed a handful of times. Its antigen is still unknown. Trimming pared 6 bases from V and 1 base from J, leaving 12 bases between. The CDR3 has 14 residues. From germline, CDR1 is SNHLY and CDR2 FYNNEI. The study's findings and limits: Models predicted too little out-of-frame TCR alpha sharing in monozygotic twins. Beta clonotypes that were abundant in cord blood contained fewer insertions, a pattern absent from memory repertoires.

Sequencing was carried out using cord blood. The sequence was obtained from a newborn girl in good health. The chain recombines TRBV2 with TRBJ1-2; D might be TRBD1 (5 bases). Here the CDR3 DNA reads TGTGCCAGCAGCTTGACAGAGCTTAACTATGGCTACACCTTC. It yields the protein CASSLTELNYGYTF.